This TCR beta chain was captured in a study of T cell repertoires in cytomegalovirus infection. Study summary: CMV epitopes, recently identified HLA-C-restricted and well-studied HLA-B-restricted, were used. Indications came from public TCR beta signatures; they pointed to CMV infection and to a matching HLA type. Study results and limitations: CMV-specific TCR beta clonotypes restricted by HLA-C were the ones dominating the ex vivo response.

Each CDR3 protein is one row after TCRdb ran MiXCR on the reads. The sample consists of approximately 1,000,000 distinct CDR3 sequences, roughly 30% of them appearing once. As concerns this clonotype: Its antigen is unknown.

This CDR3 spans 15 amino acids. Germline CDR1 SGHKS, CDR2 YYEKEE (reference sequence). Trimming pared 1 base from V and 0 bases from J, leaving 9 bases between. The TCR sequence derives from a human donor in good health (CMV status not recorded). Some clones in this sample may be carry-over from other donors' samples. The sequenced sample was cultured CD8+ T cells from PBMCs, obtained from culture after CMV antigen stimulation. The V call is TRBV5-5, the J call TRBJ2-3; possibly TRBD1 for D (5 bases). The CDR3 DNA reads TGTGCCAGCAGCTTGACCCCAGGGAGCACAGATACGCAGTATTTT. Its protein product is CASSLTPGSTDTQYF.